The 7 T cell receptor beta chains reported below all come from one sample, sequenced in a study of control samples from healthy donors and cancer patients. Produced via immunoSEQ multiplex PCR; TCRdb's table is partial and in-frame only. This table has under 150,000 clones, 80% to 90% appearing once. Sequencing used blood. The receptors stem from a man aged 60 to 69 in good health.

V and J are TRBV13 and TRBJ2-1; 10 bases agree with TRBD1. V was pared by 4 bases and J by 9 bases, with 12 bases of the junction left unmatched. Looked up from germline, CDR1 is PRHDT and CDR2 is FYEKMQ (reference sequence). This CDR3 spans 16 amino acids. The CDR3 here is CASSSIRDRGKFEQFF. The CDR3, as DNA: TGTGCCAGCAGCTCAATCCGGGACAGGGGAAAGTTTGAGCAGTTCTTC.

V usage is TRBV27 and J usage is TRBJ1-2, with 7 bases identical to TRBD1. CDR3 length: 15 amino acids. The germline CDR1 and CDR2 sequences are MNHEY and SMNVEV (reference sequence). V trimming: 2 bases; J trimming: 8 bases; junction bases outside the gene matches: 11. CDR3 residues: CASSLNNRGGVGYTF. CDR3 nucleotides: TGTGCCAGCAGTTTAAACAACAGGGGAGGGGTCGGCTACACCTTC.

This clone was counted a single time. The V call is TRBV11-2, the J call TRBJ2-5, with 9 positions matching TRBD2. V lost 5 bases to trimming and J lost 2 bases; unmatched junction nucleotides: 12. CDR1 and CDR2 (germline): SGHAT, FQNNGV. The CDR3 covers 17 residues. CDR3 loop: CASSLTSAGGLQETQYF. CDR3 coding DNA: TGTGCCAGCAGCCTAACTTCGGCGGGGGGGCTTCAAGAGACCCAGTACTTC.

The chain is built from TRBV9 and TRBJ2-2; no firm D call. V was shortened by 0 bases and J by 4 bases, with 10 bases between the two germline ends. The CDR3 is 15 residues long. From germline, CDR1 is SGDLS and CDR2 YYNGEE. DNA of the CDR3: TGTGCCAGCAGCGTAGCTCGGCAGAGCACCGGGGAGCTGTTTTTT. This gives the protein CASSVARQSTGELFF.

The chain links TRBV28 to TRBJ2-7, with TRBD1 matching over 7 bases. Per germline, CDR1 MDHEN and CDR2 SYDVKM. This CDR3 comprises 15 residues. The trim removed 5 bases at V and 2 bases at J, leaving 9 bases unmatched. For the CDR3, the DNA is TGTGCCAGCAGTCTTGCTGACAGGGACACCTACGAGCAGTACTTC. Protein product: CASSLADRDTYEQYF.

The chain is built from TRBV9 and TRBJ1-1; D remains unclear. The CDR3 runs 15 residues. With 0 bases removed from V and 7 bases from J, the gap between germline ends came to 16 bases. Germline CDR1 is SGDLS and CDR2 is YYNGEE. This CDR3 is CASSVDPGTNYEAFF. The CDR3, as DNA: TGTGCCAGCAGCGTAGATCCAGGAACCAACTATGAAGCTTTCTTT.

This rearrangement joins TRBV28 to TRBJ1-4, with TRBD1 as a possible D gene (5 bases). This CDR3 region has 14 residues. The germline V gene encodes CDR1 MDHEN and CDR2 SYDVKM. The germline V and J ends were trimmed by 2 bases and 9 bases, with 13 bases remaining between them. This chain's CDR3 is CASSLGGSEQKLFF. CDR3 nucleotides: TGTGCCAGCAGTTTAGGGGGGTCGGAGCAAAAACTGTTTTTT.